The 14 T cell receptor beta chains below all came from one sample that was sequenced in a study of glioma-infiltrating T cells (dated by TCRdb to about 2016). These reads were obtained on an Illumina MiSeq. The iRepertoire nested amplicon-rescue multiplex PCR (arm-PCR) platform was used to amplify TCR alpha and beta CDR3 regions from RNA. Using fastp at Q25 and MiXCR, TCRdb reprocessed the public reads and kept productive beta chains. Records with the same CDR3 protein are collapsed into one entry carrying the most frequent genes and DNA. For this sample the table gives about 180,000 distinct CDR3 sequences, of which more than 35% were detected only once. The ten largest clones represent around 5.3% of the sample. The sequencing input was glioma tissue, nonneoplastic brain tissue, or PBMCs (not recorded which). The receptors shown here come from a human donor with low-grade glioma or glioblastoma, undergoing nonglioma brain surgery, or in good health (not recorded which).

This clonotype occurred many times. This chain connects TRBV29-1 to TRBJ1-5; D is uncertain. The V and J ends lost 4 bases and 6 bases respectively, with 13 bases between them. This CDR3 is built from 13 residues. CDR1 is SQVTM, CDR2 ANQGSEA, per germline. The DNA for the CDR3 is TGCAGCGTTGGCCCAACTGGAGGTCAGCCCCAGCATTTT. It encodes CSVGPTGGQPQHF. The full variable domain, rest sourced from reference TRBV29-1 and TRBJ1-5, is SAVISQKPSRDICQRGTSLTIQCQVDSQVTMMFWYRQQPGQSLTLIATANQGSEATYESGFVIDKFPISRPNLTFSTLTVSNMSPEDSSIYLCSVGPTGGQPQHFGDGTRLSIL.

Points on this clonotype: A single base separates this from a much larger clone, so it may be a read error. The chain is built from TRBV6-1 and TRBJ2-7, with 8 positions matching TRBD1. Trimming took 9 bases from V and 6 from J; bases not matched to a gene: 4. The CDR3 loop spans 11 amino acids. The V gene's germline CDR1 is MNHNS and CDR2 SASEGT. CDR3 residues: CARRDRGEQYF. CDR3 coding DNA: TGTGCCAGGAGAGACAGGGGCGAGCAGTACTTC.

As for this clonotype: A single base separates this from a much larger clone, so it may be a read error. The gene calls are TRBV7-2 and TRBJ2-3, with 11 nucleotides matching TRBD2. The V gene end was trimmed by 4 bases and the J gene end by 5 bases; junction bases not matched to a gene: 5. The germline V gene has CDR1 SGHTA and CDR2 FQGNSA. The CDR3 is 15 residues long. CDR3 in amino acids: CASSSLAGEEDTQYF. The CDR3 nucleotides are TGTGCCAGCAGCTCACTAGCGGGAGAGGAAGATACGCAGTATTTT.

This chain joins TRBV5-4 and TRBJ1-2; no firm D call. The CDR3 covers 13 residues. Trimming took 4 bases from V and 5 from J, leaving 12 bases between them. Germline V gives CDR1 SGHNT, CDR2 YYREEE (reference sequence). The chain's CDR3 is CASSDPSAYGYTF. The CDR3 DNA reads TGTGCCAGCAGCGATCCGTCGGCTTATGGCTACACCTTC.

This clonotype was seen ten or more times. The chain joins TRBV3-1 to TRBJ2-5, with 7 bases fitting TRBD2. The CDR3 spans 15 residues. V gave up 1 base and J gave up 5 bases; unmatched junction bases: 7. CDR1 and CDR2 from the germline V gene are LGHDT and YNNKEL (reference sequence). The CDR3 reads CASSQVGQGGETQYF. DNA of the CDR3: TGTGCCAGCAGCCAAGTAGGGCAGGGAGGGGAGACCCAGTACTTC.

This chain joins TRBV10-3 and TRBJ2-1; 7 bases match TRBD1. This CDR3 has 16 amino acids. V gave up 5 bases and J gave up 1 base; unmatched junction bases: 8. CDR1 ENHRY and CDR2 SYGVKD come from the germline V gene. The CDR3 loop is CAISRTGDHSYNEQFF. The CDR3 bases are TGTGCCATCAGTCGGACAGGCGATCATTCCTACAATGAGCAGTTCTTC.

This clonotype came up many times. The CDR3 loop is CASSSAATTYEQYF. For the CDR3, the DNA is TGTGCCAGCAGTTCCGCAGCGACCACCTACGAGCAGTACTTC. This chain connects TRBV6-1 to TRBJ2-7; D remains unclear. Trimming pared 5 bases from V and 2 bases from J, leaving 13 bases between. Looked up from germline, CDR1 is MNHNS and CDR2 is SASEGT. The CDR3 runs to 14 residues.

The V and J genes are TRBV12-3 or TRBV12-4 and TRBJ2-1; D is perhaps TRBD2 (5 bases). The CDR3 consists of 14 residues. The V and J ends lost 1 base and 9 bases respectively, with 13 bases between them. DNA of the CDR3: TGTGCCAGCAGTTTAGTTGAGGGCTTCAGTGAGCAGTTCTTC. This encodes CASSLVEGFSEQFF.

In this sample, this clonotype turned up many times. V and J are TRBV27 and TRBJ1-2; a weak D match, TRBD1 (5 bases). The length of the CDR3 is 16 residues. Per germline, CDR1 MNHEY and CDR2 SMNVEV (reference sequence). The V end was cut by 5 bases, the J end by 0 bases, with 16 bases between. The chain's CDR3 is CASSPMWQGPNYGYTF. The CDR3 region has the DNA TGTGCCAGCAGTCCCATGTGGCAGGGCCCTAACTATGGCTACACCTTC.

Here the CDR3 reads CASSFDRERPKDTQYF. Here the CDR3 DNA reads TGTGCCAGCAGTTTTGACCGGGAAAGGCCCAAAGATACGCAGTATTTT. The gene calls are TRBV6-2 or TRBV6-3 and TRBJ2-3; D may be TRBD2 (5 bases). CDR3 length: 16 amino acids. Germline assignment: CDR1 MNHEY and CDR2 SVGEGT. The V end was cut by 4 bases, the J end by 5 bases, with 19 bases between.

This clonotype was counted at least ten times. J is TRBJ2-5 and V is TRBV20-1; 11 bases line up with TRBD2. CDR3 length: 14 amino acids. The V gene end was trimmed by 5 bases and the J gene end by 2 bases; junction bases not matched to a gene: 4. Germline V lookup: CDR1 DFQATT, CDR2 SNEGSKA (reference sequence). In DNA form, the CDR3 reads TGCAGTGCTTACGGGACTAGCGGACAAGAGACCCAGTACTTC. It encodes CSAYGTSGQETQYF.

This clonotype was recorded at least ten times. In DNA, the CDR3 is TGTGCCAGCAGCCAAGTAGCGGGAGGTTTATCCTACGAGCAGTACTTC. Amino acid sequence: CASSQVAGGLSYEQYF. The chain has TRBV4-2 and TRBJ2-7, with 10 bases that match TRBD2. V lost 1 base, J lost 1 base, and 4 bases stayed unmatched. This CDR3 spans 16 amino acids. CDR1 LGHNA and CDR2 YNFKEQ come from the germline V gene.

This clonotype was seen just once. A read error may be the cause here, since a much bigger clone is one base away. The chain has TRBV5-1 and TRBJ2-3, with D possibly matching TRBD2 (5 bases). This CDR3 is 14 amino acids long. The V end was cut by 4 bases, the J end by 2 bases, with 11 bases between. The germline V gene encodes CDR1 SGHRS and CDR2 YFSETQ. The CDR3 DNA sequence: TGCGCCAGCAGCCCTAAGCGGACCACAGATACGCAGTATTTT. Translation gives CASSPKRTTDTQYF.

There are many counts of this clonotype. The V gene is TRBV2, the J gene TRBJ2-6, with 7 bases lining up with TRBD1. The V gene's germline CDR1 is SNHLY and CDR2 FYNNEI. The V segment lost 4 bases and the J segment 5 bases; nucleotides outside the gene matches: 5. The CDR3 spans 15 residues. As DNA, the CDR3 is TGTGCCAGCAGTGGGACAGGACTCAGGGCCAACGTCCTGACTTTC. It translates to CASSGTGLRANVLTF.